This entry lists 10 T cell receptor beta chains sequenced from one sample in a study of siplizumab effects on memory and regulatory T cells. The protocol was immunoSEQ multiplex PCR, while the TCRdb copy is restricted to in-frame clones and leaves out a portion. The sample lists 70,000 to 100,000 clones; more than 95% were seen once. The sample comprised naive CD4+ T cells sorted from blood. All receptors come from a human donor in good health.

The V and J genes are TRBV6-1 and TRBJ2-7, with 14 positions matching TRBD2. V lost 7 bases to trimming and J lost 2 bases; unmatched junction nucleotides: 4. The CDR3 is 15 amino acids. Germline CDR1 MNHNS, CDR2 SASEGT. CDR3 sequence (DNA): TGTGCCAGCACACGGACTAGCGGGGGGCCCTACGAGCAGTACTTC. Amino acids: CASTRTSGGPYEQYF.

This clone was detected a few times. This chain joins TRBV15 and TRBJ1-6; 7 bases are shared with TRBD1. This CDR3 contains 18 residues. Per the germline V gene, CDR1 is LNHNV and CDR2 is YYDKDF (reference sequence). The V gene end was trimmed by 0 bases and the J gene end by 6 bases; junction bases not matched to a gene: 11. The CDR3, as DNA: TGTGCCACCAGCAGAGATCGATCTGGGGGGACAGTTAATTCACCCCTCCACTTT. As protein: CATSRDRSGGTVNSPLHF.

The chain combines TRBV7-9 with TRBJ1-6; 9 nucleotides align to TRBD1. V lost 5 bases to trimming and J lost 9 bases; unmatched junction nucleotides: 8. Germline lookup yields CDR1 SEHNR and CDR2 FQNEAQ (reference sequence). This CDR3 is 15 amino acids long. In DNA, the CDR3 is TGTGCCAGCAGCCCAATACAGGGGGCCCGTTCACCCCTCCACTTT. This translates into CASSPIQGARSPLHF.

The gene calls are TRBV5-5 and TRBJ1-1, with D uncertain. With 1 base removed from V and 1 base from J, the gap between germline ends came to 8 bases. CDR3 length: 14 residues. Germline CDR1 and CDR2: SGHKS and YYEKEE (reference sequence). In DNA form, the CDR3 reads TGTGCCAGCAGCTTGCCGGCAGCGAACACTGAAGCTTTCTTT. Residues: CASSLPAANTEAFF. The full variable domain, completed using reference TRBV5-5 and TRBJ1-1, is DAGVTQSPTHLIKTRGQQVTLRCSPISGHKSVSWYQQVLGQGPQFIFQYYEKEERGRGNFPDRFSARQFPNYSSELNVNALLLGDSALYLCASSLPAANTEAFFGQGTRLTVV.

The chain recombines TRBV21-1 with TRBJ1-1. TRBV21-1 has pseudogene status. There are 13 residues in the CDR3. The DNA of the CDR3 is TGTGCCAGTCCAGGAGGGCAGACCACTGAAGCTTTCTTT. Translating it yields CASPGGQTTEAFF.

V is TRBV5-4 and J is TRBJ2-2; D possibly corresponds to TRBD2 (6 bases). The V gene lost 2 bases and the J gene lost 6 bases, with 8 bases spanning the gap. This CDR3 has 13 residues. Germline V gene lookup returns CDR1 SGHNT and CDR2 YYREEE (reference sequence). CDR3 nucleotides: TGTGCCAGCAGCTTTACGGGGGCCGGGGAGCTGTTTTTT. Its protein is CASSFTGAGELFF.

This chain joins TRBV10-2 and TRBJ1-1, with D uncertain. The CDR3 extends over 13 amino acids. Germline V gene data show CDR1 as WSHSY and CDR2 as SAAADI. V shed 7 bases and J shed 1 base, with 10 bases lying between them. The CDR3 is CASTPNRNTEAFF. In nucleotides, the CDR3 is TGCGCCAGCACCCCCAACAGGAACACTGAAGCTTTCTTT.

The rearrangement joins TRBV7-6 to TRBJ2-7; D might be TRBD1 (5 bases). The germline V gene has CDR1 SGHVS and CDR2 FNYEAQ. Trimming stripped 5 bases from V and 3 bases from J, with 20 bases between. This CDR3 is 16 amino acids long. The CDR3 region is CASSPRLAGNLYEQYF. The CDR3 DNA reads TGTGCCAGCAGCCCCCGGTTGGCAGGGAATCTCTACGAGCAGTACTTC.

The chain employs TRBV30 and TRBJ1-6, with 7 bases that match TRBD1. Germline V gene sequence: CDR1 GTSNPN, CDR2 SVGIG (reference sequence). V shed 3 bases and J 7 bases; nucleotides not matched to a gene: 3. The CDR3 totals 13 residues. The CDR3 nucleotides are TGTGCCTGGAGGGACAGGATAAATTCACCCCTCCACTTT. Translated: CAWRDRINSPLHF.

This clone has a single count. V usage is TRBV6-1 and J usage is TRBJ2-6; D gene ambiguous. The V gene lost 11 bases and the J gene lost 4 bases, with 15 bases spanning the gap. Germline CDR1 is MNHNS and CDR2 is SASEGT. The CDR3 loop spans 14 amino acids. The CDR3 DNA reads TGTGCCGTATCCAGGTCCCTGGGGGCCAACGTCCTGACTTTC. Its protein is CAVSRSLGANVLTF.